This entry concerns a single T cell receptor beta chain. In TCRdb, the 5' RACE reads were re-called with MiXCR into one record per CDR3 protein. In the table there are hundreds of thousands of distinct CDR3 sequences, 15% to 20% of which are singletons. This entry belongs to a study of identical twins. The CDR3 runs 14 residues. V was cut by 6 bases and J by 5 bases, with 16 bases left in between. Germline V gene sequence: CDR1 SGHAT, CDR2 FQNNGV. The same specimen was also included in a second study, on T cells expressing NK-cell markers.

V usage is TRBV11-2 and J usage is TRBJ2-5; D perhaps matches TRBD2 (5 bases). The sequenced sample consisted of PBMCs. The TCR comes from a woman under 30 in good health. CDR3 sequence reads: CASSSDSGVETQYF. The CDR3 DNA sequence: TGTGCCAGCAGTTCGGACTCGGGTGTTGAGACCCAGTACTTC.